This T cell receptor (beta chain) was found in a study of blood T cell repertoires in COVID-19. Study context: Samples came from the United States, Italy and Spain, spanning acute and convalescent COVID-19. T cells, B-cell-depleted T cells, or PBMCs supplied cDNA or gDNA.

Between the trimmed V and J ends, which lost 0 bases and 11 bases, there was a span of 14 bases. Germline V gives CDR1 MGHRA, CDR2 YSYEKL. CDR3 length: 14 amino acids. In the authors' workflow: Reference gene primer amplification gave estimated nucleated cell counts. TCRdb keeps only in-frame clones here, not all; method: immunoSEQ multiplex PCR. For V, J and clone size, that table is used; D and trimming come from the DNA. This table holds under 75,000 clones, roughly 88% found once. The chain is built from TRBV4-1 and TRBJ1-5, with D perhaps TRBD1 (5 bases). This sequence originates from a human donor in a cohort sampled during active COVID-19. What was sequenced was peripheral blood. DNA for the CDR3: TGCGCCAGCAGCCAAGATAGAAGGGGATCGGCCCAGCATTTT. It specifies CASSQDRRGSAQHF.